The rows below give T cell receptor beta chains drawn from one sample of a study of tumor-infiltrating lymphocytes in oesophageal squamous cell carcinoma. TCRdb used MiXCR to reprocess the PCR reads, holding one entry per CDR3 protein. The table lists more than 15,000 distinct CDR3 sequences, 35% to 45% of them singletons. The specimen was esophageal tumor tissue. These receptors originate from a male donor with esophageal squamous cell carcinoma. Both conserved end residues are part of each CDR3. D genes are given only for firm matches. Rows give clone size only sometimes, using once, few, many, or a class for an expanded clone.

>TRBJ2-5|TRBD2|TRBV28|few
TGTGCCAGCAGTTTAACTAGCGGGACCTTGTACTTC
CASSLTSGTLYF
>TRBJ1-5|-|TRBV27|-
TGTGCCAGCAGTTCTTATTCCGGACAGAATCAGCCCCAGCATTTT
CASSSYSGQNQPQHF
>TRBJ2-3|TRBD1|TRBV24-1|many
TGTGCCACCAGTGATAACCCCGGACAGGACCACACAGATACGCAGTATTTT
CATSDNPGQDHTDTQYF
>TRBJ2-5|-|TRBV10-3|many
TGTGCCATCACTAGGACACCCCAAGAGACCCAGTACTTC
CAITRTPQETQYF
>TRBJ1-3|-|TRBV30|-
TGTGCCTGGGGACGGAACTCTGGAAACACCATATATTTT
CAWGRNSGNTIYF
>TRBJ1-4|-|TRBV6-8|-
TGTGCCAGCAGGGGGGGAGAAAAACTGTTTTTT
CASRGGEKLFF
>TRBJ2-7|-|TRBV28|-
TGTGCCAGCAGTGCGTTTGGGAGTAATTCACCCCTCCACTTC
CASSAFGSNSPLHF
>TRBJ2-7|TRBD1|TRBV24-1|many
TGTGCCACCAGTGATCCTAGACAGGGCGCCTACGAGCAGTACTTC
CATSDPRQGAYEQYF
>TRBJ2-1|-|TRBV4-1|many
TGCGCCAGCAGCCAAGTGTTTGGGGGCGTCGGCAACAATGAGCAGTTCTTC
CASSQVFGGVGNNEQFF
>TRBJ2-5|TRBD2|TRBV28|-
TGTGCCAGCAGTTACACGACTAGCCGCCAAGAGACCCAGTACTTC
CASSYTTSRQETQYF
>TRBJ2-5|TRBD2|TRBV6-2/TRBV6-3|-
TGTGCCAGCAGTTATCAAGCGGGAGCCGAGACCCAGTACTTC
CASSYQAGAETQYF
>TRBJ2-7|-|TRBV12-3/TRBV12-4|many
TGTGCCAGCAGCCCCATCCGCGAGCAGTACTTC
CASSPIREQYF
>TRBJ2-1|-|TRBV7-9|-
TGTGCCAGCAGCTTCCTCTCCGGGGGTGAGCAGTTCTTC
CASSFLSGGEQFF
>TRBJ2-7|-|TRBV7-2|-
TGTGCCAGCAGCTTGTCGATATACGAGCAGTACTTC
CASSLSIYEQYF
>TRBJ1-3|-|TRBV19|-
TGTGCCAGTAGTATAGACGTGGTGGGAAACACCATATATTTT
CASSIDVVGNTIYF
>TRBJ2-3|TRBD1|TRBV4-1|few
TGCGCCAGCAGCCCCAACAGGGGGATAAGCACAGATACGCAGTATTTT
CASSPNRGISTDTQYF
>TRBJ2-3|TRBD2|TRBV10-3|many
TGTGCCATCACCGACCCGGGACTAGCGGACTCGGATAGCACAGATACGCAGTATTTT
CAITDPGLADSDSTDTQYF
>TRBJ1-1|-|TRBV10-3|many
TGTGCCATCACCCGGGCGGGGAACACTGAAGCTTTCTTT
CAITRAGNTEAFF
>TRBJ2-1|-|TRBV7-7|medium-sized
TGTGCTAGCAGCCCCCTACAGGGCGGGGGATCGGGTGAGCAGTTCTTC
CASSPLQGGGSGEQFF
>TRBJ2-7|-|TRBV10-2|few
TGCGCCAGCAGTCGTCAGGGAGACTACGAGCAGTACTTC
CASSRQGDYEQYF
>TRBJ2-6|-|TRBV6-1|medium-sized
TGTGCCAGCAGTGCCGAGAGGGGAGCATCCGGGACACTCGGATCTGGGGCCAACGTCCTGACTTTC
CASSAERGASGTLGSGANVLTF
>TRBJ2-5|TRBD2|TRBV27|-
TGTGCCAGCAGTTTACTTAGGCGGGAGAAGAAAGAGACCCAGTACTTC
CASSLLRREKKETQYF
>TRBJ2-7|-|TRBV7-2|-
TGTGCCAGCAGCTTAAGAGTCAGCGGAACTTACGAGCAGTACTTC
CASSLRVSGTYEQYF
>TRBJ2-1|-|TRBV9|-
TGTGCCAGCAGCGTAGTAGCCCAGGCTGAGCAGTTCTTC
CASSVVAQAEQFF
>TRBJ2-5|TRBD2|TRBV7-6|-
TGTGCCAGCAGCTTATTAGCGGGTCAAGAGACCCAGTACTTC
CASSLLAGQETQYF
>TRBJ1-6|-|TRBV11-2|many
TGTGCCAGCAGCCGGGCGGCATTGTCACCCCTCCACTTT
CASSRAALSPLHF
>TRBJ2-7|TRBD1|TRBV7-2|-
TGTGCCAGCAGGAGTCGGGACAGGGGTGGCGAGCAGTACTTC
CASRSRDRGGEQYF
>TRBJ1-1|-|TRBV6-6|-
TGTGCCAGCAGTTACCCCGGGTGGGACACTGAAGCTTTCTTT
CASSYPGWDTEAFF
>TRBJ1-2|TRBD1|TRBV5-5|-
TGTGCCAGCAGCGTCGGGACAGACTACTATGGCTACACCTTC
CASSVGTDYYGYTF
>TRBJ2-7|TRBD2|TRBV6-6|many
TGTGCCAGCAGTTACTCGGGACTAGCGGGGATTCCCGAGCAGTACTTC
CASSYSGLAGIPEQYF
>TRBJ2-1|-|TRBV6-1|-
TGTGCCAGCATCTCGGTTTACAATGAGCAGTTCTTC
CASISVYNEQFF
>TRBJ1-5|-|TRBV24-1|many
TGTGCCACCAGCGGAGCAGACAGCAATCAGCCCCAGCATTTT
CATSGADSNQPQHF
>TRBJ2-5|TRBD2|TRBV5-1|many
TGCGCCAGCAGCTTGGCCGGGACTAGGATCGAGACCCAGTACTTC
CASSLAGTRIETQYF
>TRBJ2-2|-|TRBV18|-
TGTGCCAGCTCACTTCGGACTAAGAGCGGGGAGCTGTTTTTT
CASSLRTKSGELFF
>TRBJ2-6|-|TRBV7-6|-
TGTGCCGGGGAGGGGACAGCCCTTTCAGGGGCCAACGTCCTGACTTTC
CAGEGTALSGANVLTF
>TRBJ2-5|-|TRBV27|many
TGTGCCAGCAGTTTATCGGGAGGGACACTAGCAGCCCAGTACTTC
CASSLSGGTLAAQYF
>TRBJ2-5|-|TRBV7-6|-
TGTGCTAGCAGCTTAGGCTCTAGCCCAGAGACCCAGTACTTC
CASSLGSSPETQYF
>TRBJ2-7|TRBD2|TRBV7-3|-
TGTGCCAGCAGCTTAAAGGTAGCGGGAGGGCCCAATGAGCAGTACTTC
CASSLKVAGGPNEQYF
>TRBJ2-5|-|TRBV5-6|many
TGTGCCAGCAGCTTACCGGGAACGCGAGAGACCCAGTACTTC
CASSLPGTRETQYF
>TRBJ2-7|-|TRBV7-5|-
-
CISVPEPTDGILSYEQYF
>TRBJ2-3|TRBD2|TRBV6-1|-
TGTGCCAGCAGTCTAGCGGGGGGAGCAGATACGCAGTATTTT
CASSLAGGADTQYF
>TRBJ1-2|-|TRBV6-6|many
TGTGCCAGCAGTTACTCTTCAGGGGAAGCCTATGGCTACACCTTC
CASSYSSGEAYGYTF
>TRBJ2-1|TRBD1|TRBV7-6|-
TGTGCCAGCAGCGAGACAGGGCCCTACAATGAGCAGTTCTTC
CASSETGPYNEQFF
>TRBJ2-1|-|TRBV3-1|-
TGTGCCAGCAGCCAAGATTTGGCGGGCCCTTACAATGAGCAGTTCTTC
CASSQDLAGPYNEQFF
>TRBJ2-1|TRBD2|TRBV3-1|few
TGTGCCAGCAGCCTCCCTAGCGGGACCCACAATGAGCAGTTCTTC
CASSLPSGTHNEQFF
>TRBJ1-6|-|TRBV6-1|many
TGTGCCAGCAGTACCTTTGAAGGGGTGGAGGGAGGCTCACCCCTCCACTTT
CASSTFEGVEGGSPLHF
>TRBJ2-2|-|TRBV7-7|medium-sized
TGTGCTACTCGTATGTACACCGGGGAGCTGTTTTTT
CATRMYTGELFF
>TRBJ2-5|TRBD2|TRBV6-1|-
TGTGCCAGCATGGCTAGCGGCCAAGAGACCCAGTACTTC
CASMASGQETQYF
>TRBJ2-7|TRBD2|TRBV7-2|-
TGTGCCAGCAGCTTAGCTGGGACTAGCGGGTACGAGCAGTACTTC
CASSLAGTSGYEQYF
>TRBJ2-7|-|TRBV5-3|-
TGTGCCAGCAGCGTTAACAGGGATGATACGCAGTACTTC
CASSVNRDDTQYF
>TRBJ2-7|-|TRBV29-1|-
TGCAGCGTTGAATGGGGTAGTGAGAGCTACGAGCAGTACTTC
CSVEWGSESYEQYF
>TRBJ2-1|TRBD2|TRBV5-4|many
TGTGCCAGCAGCTCGGGACTAGATGGGGAGCAGTTCTTC
CASSSGLDGEQFF
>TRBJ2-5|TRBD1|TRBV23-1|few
TGCGCCAGCAGTCATTTAATTCAAGTGACAGGGGAGGAGACCCAGTACTTC
CASSHLIQVTGEETQYF
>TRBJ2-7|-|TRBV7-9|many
TGTGCCAGCAGCTTAGATAGGAGCGTAGCCGCTGAGCAGTACTTC
CASSLDRSVAAEQYF